What follows are 22 T cell receptor beta chains derived from one specimen sequenced in a study of T cell responses to AZD1222 COVID-19 vaccine. Produced via immunoSEQ multiplex PCR; TCRdb's table is partial and in-frame only. Of roughly 140,000 clones in the sample, about nine tenths were seen once. The material sequenced was peripheral blood, taken 28 days after the second AZD1222 dose. These receptors were obtained from an adult who received the AZD1222 COVID-19 vaccine.

The chain couples TRBV6-1 to TRBJ1-3, with 7 bases that match TRBD1. Per the germline V gene, CDR1 is MNHNS and CDR2 is SASEGT. Germline trimming cut 2 bases from V and 4 bases from J; bases unmatched to any gene: 5. This CDR3 is built from 15 residues. CDR3 amino acids: CASSERAGGGNTIYF. CDR3 sequence (DNA): TGTGCCAGCAGTGAAAGAGCAGGGGGGGGAAACACCATATATTTT.

As DNA, the CDR3 is TGTGCCAGTAGACAAGCGGGAGGGTCCGGGGCCAACGTCCTGACTTTC. This encodes CASRQAGGSGANVLTF. J is TRBJ2-6 and V is TRBV19; 10 bases are shared with TRBD2. CDR3 length: 16 amino acids. The J segment lost 4 bases and the V segment lost 6 bases, leaving 6 bases of the junction unmatched. Germline values: CDR1 LNHDA, CDR2 SQIVND (reference sequence).

The genes are TRBV29-1 and TRBJ1-3, with D uncertain. Germline values: CDR1 SQVTM, CDR2 ANQGSEA. Trimming stripped 6 bases from V and 4 bases from J, with 10 bases between. The CDR3 has 12 residues. The CDR3 region is CSVRSSGNTIYF. The CDR3 bases are TGCAGCGTAAGGAGTAGCGGAAACACCATATATTTT.

The chain recombines TRBV12-2 with TRBJ1-1. TRBV12-2 is a pseudogene segment. There are 15 residues in the CDR3. CDR3 region: CASRLGRGVNTEAFF. The CDR3 nucleotides are TGTGCAAGTCGCTTAGGTCGGGGAGTGAACACTGAAGCTTTCTTT.

This chain connects TRBV4-2 to TRBJ1-3; no definite D call. Germline V gene sequence: CDR1 LGHNA, CDR2 YNFKEQ. This CDR3 is 16 amino acids long. V lost 1 base, J lost 2 bases, and 12 bases lay in between. CDR3 sequence: CASSQAGIEAGNTIYF. The CDR3 DNA is TGTGCCAGCAGCCAAGCGGGGATCGAAGCTGGAAACACCATATATTTT.

Worth noting for this clone: The junction does not match germline at one end; this may be a read error. The chain uses TRBV27 and TRBJ1-2, with TRBD1 identical over 10 bases. From germline, CDR1 is MNHEY and CDR2 SMNVEV (reference sequence). This CDR3 contains 11 residues. The CDR3 coding sequence is TGTGCCACCTTGACAGGGGGCGCTTCTTGCTTC. Residues: CATLTGGASCF.

This chain joins TRBV28 and TRBJ1-6; maybe TRBD1 (5 bases). Trimming removed 6 bases at V and 14 bases at J, with 23 bases between. The CDR3 has 15 amino acids. CDR1 MDHEN and CDR2 SYDVKM come from the germline V gene. The chain's CDR3 is CASSPGAQGGGTLHF. CDR3 bases: TGTGCCAGCAGCCCTGGCGCCCAGGGCGGTGGAACCCTCCACTTT.

The rearrangement links TRBV19 to TRBJ1-5; TRBD1 matches 10 bases. Germline trimming cut 5 bases from V and 5 bases from J; bases unmatched to any gene: 9. The CDR3 extends over 16 amino acids. Germline V lookup: CDR1 LNHDA, CDR2 SQIVND (reference sequence). CDR3 sequence (DNA): TGTGCCAGTAGTCCTCCGGCTGGGACAGGGGATCAGCCCCAGCATTTT. This sequence encodes CASSPPAGTGDQPQHF. The full variable domain, in which reference TRBV19 and TRBJ1-5 provide the parts outside the CDR3, is DGGITQSPKYLFRKEGQNVTLSCEQNLNHDAMYWYRQDPGQGLRLIYYSQIVNDFQKGDIAEGYSVSREKKESFPLTVTSAQKNPTAFYLCASSPPAGTGDQPQHFGDGTRLSIL.

This chain links TRBV10-2 with TRBJ2-1, with 10 bases matching TRBD2. Germline trimming cut 7 bases from V and 5 bases from J; bases unmatched to any gene: 17. This CDR3 region has 18 residues. From germline, CDR1 is WSHSY and CDR2 SAAADI. This CDR3 is CASINDRALAGYHNEQFF. CDR3 bases: TGCGCCAGCATCAACGACAGGGCACTAGCGGGATACCACAATGAGCAGTTCTTC.

J is TRBJ2-7 and V is TRBV2; no reliable D call. Germline loops: CDR1 SNHLY, CDR2 FYNNEI. This CDR3 contains 13 residues. V gave up 0 bases and J gave up 5 bases, with 8 bases separating them. The CDR3 DNA sequence: TGTGCCAGCAGTGAAGCCCCTTGGGACGAGCAGTACTTC. It encodes CASSEAPWDEQYF.

The chain uses TRBV2 and TRBJ2-3; D uncertain. The V end lost 6 bases, the J end lost 4 bases, and 11 bases lay between the germline ends. The CDR3 runs 13 residues. From germline, CDR1 is SNHLY and CDR2 FYNNEI. As DNA, the CDR3 is TGTGCCAGCAGCGCCCTCGAGGCAGATACGCAGTATTTT. It encodes CASSALEADTQYF.

The V gene is TRBV11-3, the J gene TRBJ2-7; the match to TRBD2 covers 10 bases. This CDR3 is 15 amino acids long. V was pared by 3 bases and J by 3 bases, with 5 bases of the junction left unmatched. In germline, CDR1 is SGHNT, CDR2 YENEEA. CDR3 in DNA: TGTGCCAGCAGCTTTCTAGCGGGAGTTAGCTACGAGCAGTACTTC. This sequence encodes CASSFLAGVSYEQYF.

The chain combines TRBV7-9 with TRBJ2-1; perhaps TRBD2 as D (7 bases). Germline CDR1 reads SEHNR; CDR2 reads FQNEAQ (reference sequence). V lost 5 bases to trimming and J lost 3 bases, with 11 bases between them. The CDR3 runs to 14 residues. The CDR3 sequence is CASSRGTNYNEQFF. The CDR3 DNA sequence: TGTGCCAGCAGCAGGGGGACTAACTACAATGAGCAGTTCTTC.

This clone was counted at least ten times. The rearrangement uses TRBV4-2 and TRBJ2-3; D call uncertain. The CDR3 runs 14 residues. Germline CDR1 LGHNA, CDR2 YNFKEQ. V dropped 0 bases and J dropped 0 bases, with 4 bases sitting between them. CDR3 residues: CASSQEESTDTQYF. In DNA, the CDR3 is TGTGCCAGCAGCCAAGAGGAAAGCACAGATACGCAGTATTTT.

The chain is built from TRBV19 and TRBJ2-7; 7 bases fit TRBD1. The V segment lost 6 bases and the J segment 1 base; nucleotides outside the gene matches: 3. This CDR3 has 13 residues. The V gene's germline CDR1 is LNHDA and CDR2 SQIVND (reference sequence). The CDR3 here is CASRSGQSYEQYF. The CDR3 DNA reads as TGTGCCAGTAGATCGGGACAGTCCTACGAGCAGTACTTC.

The rearrangement links TRBV6-5 to TRBJ2-3, with D hard to call. This CDR3 region has 12 residues. Germline V gene data show CDR1 as MNHEY and CDR2 as SVGAGI. The V end lost 8 bases, the J end lost 2 bases, and 8 bases lay between the germline ends. CDR3 loop: CASEAYTDTQYF. The CDR3 DNA reads TGTGCCAGCGAAGCGTACACAGATACGCAGTATTTT.

The chain couples TRBV7-2 to TRBJ2-7, with 11 nucleotides matching TRBD1. CDR1 and CDR2 from the germline V gene are SGHTA and FQGNSA. With 1 base clipped from V and 6 bases from J, the junction kept 8 bases outside the gene matches. This CDR3 is 16 amino acids long. This chain's CDR3 is CASSLVGGTGGREQYF. In DNA, the CDR3 is TGTGCCAGCAGCTTAGTGGGGGGGACAGGGGGACGCGAGCAGTACTTC.

This chain uses TRBV27 with TRBJ1-2, with unresolved D. The CDR3 totals 13 residues. Between the trimmed V and J ends, which lost 0 bases and 5 bases, there was a span of 7 bases. Per the germline V gene, CDR1 is MNHEY and CDR2 is SMNVEV (reference sequence). CDR3 residues: CASSLSAAYGYTF. In DNA, the CDR3 is TGTGCCAGCAGTTTATCGGCAGCGTATGGCTACACCTTC.

V and J are TRBV6-5 and TRBJ2-1, with 7 nucleotides matching TRBD1. CDR3 length: 14 residues. V shed 9 bases, J shed 2 bases, and the junction held 7 bases outside the gene matches. Germline loops: CDR1 MNHEY, CDR2 SVGAGI. DNA for the CDR3: TGTGCCAGTAACCGGGACAGCCCCTACAATGAGCAGTTCTTC. Translating it yields CASNRDSPYNEQFF.

This clone was recorded only once. The CDR3, as DNA: TGTGCCAGCAGTTACAAAGGGAACACTGAAGCTTTCTTT. This gives the protein CASSYKGNTEAFF. V is TRBV6-5 and J is TRBJ1-1; D gene ambiguous. Trimming removed 2 bases from V and 1 base from J, with 5 bases in between. Germline V CDR1 and CDR2: MNHEY, SVGAGI. The CDR3 sequence is 13 residues long.

A single count supports this clone. The rearrangement links TRBV29-1 to TRBJ1-1, with a tentative D call TRBD1 (5 bases). CDR1 and CDR2 from the germline V gene are SQVTM and ANQGSEA. Trimming stripped 1 base from V and 8 bases from J, with 8 bases between. The CDR3 contains 11 residues. CDR3 DNA: TGCAGCGTTGAAGGGCGGGACGAAGCTTTCTTT. Translation: CSVEGRDEAFF.

Here the CDR3 reads CAWSSGNDSPLHF. The CDR3 region has the DNA TGTGCCTGGAGTTCGGGAAATGATTCACCCCTCCACTTT. V is TRBV30 and J is TRBJ1-6; no firm D call. Looked up from germline, CDR1 is GTSNPN and CDR2 is SVGIG (reference sequence). V was clipped by 2 bases and J by 8 bases, with 10 bases between them. The CDR3 has 13 residues. The variable domain in full, with the rest retrieved from reference TRBV30 and TRBJ1-6, is SQTIHQWPATLVQPVGSPLSLECTVEGTSNPNLYWYRQAAGRGLQLLFYSVGIGQISSEVPQNLSASRPQDRQFILSSKKLLLSDSGFYLCAWSSGNDSPLHFGNGTRLTVT.